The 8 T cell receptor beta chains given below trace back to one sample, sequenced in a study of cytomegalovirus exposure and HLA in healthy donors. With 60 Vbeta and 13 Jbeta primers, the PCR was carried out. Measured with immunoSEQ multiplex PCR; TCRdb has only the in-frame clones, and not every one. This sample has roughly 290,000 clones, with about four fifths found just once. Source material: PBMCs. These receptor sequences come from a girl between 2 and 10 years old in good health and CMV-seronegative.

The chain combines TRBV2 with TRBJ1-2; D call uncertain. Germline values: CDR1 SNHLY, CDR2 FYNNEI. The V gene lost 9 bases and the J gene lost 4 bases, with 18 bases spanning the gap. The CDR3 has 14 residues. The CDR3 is CARGGERPAYGYTF. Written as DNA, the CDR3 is TGTGCCAGGGGTGGGGAGCGGCCAGCCTATGGCTACACCTTC.

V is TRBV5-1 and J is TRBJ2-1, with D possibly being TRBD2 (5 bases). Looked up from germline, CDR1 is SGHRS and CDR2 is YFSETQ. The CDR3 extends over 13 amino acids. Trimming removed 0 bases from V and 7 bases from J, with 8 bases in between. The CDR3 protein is CASSLATINEQFF. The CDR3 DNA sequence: TGCGCCAGCAGCTTGGCGACTATTAATGAGCAGTTCTTC.

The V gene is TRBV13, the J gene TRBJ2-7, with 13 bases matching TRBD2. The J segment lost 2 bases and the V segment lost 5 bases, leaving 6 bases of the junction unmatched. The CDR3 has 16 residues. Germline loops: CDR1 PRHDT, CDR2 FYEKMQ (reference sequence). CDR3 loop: CASSQRGTSGTYEQYF. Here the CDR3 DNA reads TGTGCCAGCAGCCAAAGAGGGACTAGCGGGACCTACGAGCAGTACTTC.

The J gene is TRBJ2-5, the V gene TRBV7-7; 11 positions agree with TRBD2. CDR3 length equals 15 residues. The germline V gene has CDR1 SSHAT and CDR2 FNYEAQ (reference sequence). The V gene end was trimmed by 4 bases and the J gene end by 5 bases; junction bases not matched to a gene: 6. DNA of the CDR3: TGTGCCAGCAGCTCTATAGCGGGAGGGCCTGAGACCCAGTACTTC. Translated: CASSSIAGGPETQYF.

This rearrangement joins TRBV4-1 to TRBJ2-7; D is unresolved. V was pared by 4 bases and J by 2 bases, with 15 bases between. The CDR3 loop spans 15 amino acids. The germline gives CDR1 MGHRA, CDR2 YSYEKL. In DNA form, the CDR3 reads TGCGCCAGCAGCCGAAGCGAGAGGAATACCTACGAGCAGTACTTC. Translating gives CASSRSERNTYEQYF.

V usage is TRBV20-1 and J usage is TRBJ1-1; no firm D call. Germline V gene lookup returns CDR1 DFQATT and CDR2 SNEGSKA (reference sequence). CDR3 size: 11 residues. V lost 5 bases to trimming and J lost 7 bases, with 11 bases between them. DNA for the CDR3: TGCAGTGCTTTACTTCGGGGTGAAGCTTTCTTT. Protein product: CSALLRGEAFF.

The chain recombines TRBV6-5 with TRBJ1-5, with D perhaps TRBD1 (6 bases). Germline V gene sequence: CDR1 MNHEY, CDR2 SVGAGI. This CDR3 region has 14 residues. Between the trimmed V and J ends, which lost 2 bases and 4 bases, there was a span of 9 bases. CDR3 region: CASSYGQGNQPQHF. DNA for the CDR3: TGTGCCAGCAGTTACGGGCAGGGGAATCAGCCCCAGCATTTT.

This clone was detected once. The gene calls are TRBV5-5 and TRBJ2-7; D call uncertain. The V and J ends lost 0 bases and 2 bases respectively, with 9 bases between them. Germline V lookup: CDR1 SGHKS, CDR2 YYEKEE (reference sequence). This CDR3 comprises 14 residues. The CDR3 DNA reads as TGTGCCAGCAGCTTGGAATCCCCTCCCTACGAGCAGTACTTC. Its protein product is CASSLESPPYEQYF.